This T cell receptor (beta chain) stems from a study of radiation and T cells in renal cell carcinoma. After removal of 5 bases from V and 0 bases from J, the junction contained 8 bases not matched to a gene. The CDR3 runs 16 residues. Germline loops: CDR1 PRHDT, CDR2 FYEKMQ (reference sequence). The method was immunoSEQ multiplex PCR; TCRdb's version includes in-frame clones alone and lacks a portion of them. The table includes tens of thousands of clones, approximately 54% detected once. Treatment given: treatment-naive control, cytoreductive nephrectomy. Control tumors came from treatment-naive patients without prior radiation. This renal cell carcinoma was of the clear cell type.

The receptor was isolated from a human donor with renal cell carcinoma. The chain carries TRBV13 and TRBJ2-3; 7 bases map to TRBD2. The specimen was tumor tissue, collected from a patient whose treatment was nephrectomy without radiotherapy. The CDR3 sequence is CASSPFGGESTDTQYF. Here the CDR3 DNA reads TGTGCCAGCAGCCCCTTTGGGGGGGAAAGCACAGATACGCAGTATTTT. Full variable domain (missing parts from reference TRBV13 and TRBJ2-3): AAGVIQSPRHLIKEKRETATLKCYPIPRHDTVYWYQQGPGQDPQFLISFYEKMQSDKGSIPDRFSAQQFSDYHSELNMSSLELGDSALYFCASSPFGGESTDTQYFGPGTRLTVL.